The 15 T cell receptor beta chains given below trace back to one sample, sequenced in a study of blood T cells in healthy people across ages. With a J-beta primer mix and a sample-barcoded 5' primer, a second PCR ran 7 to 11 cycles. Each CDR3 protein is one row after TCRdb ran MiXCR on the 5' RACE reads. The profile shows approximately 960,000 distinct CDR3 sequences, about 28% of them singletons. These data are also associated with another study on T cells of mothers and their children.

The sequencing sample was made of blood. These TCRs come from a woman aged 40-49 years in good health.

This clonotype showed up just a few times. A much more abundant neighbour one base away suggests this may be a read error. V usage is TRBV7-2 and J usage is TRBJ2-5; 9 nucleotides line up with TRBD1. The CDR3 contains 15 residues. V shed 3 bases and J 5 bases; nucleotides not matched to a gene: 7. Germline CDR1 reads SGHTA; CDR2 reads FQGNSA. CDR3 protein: CASSLRGQGGETQYF. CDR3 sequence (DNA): TGTGCCAGCAGCTTGAGGGGACAGGGAGGGGAGACCCAGTACTTC.

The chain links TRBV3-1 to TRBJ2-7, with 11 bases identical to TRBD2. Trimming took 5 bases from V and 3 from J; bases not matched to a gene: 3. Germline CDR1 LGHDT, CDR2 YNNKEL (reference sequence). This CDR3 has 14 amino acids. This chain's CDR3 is CASSLLAGDYEQYF. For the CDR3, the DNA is TGTGCCAGCAGCTTACTAGCGGGGGACTACGAGCAGTACTTC.

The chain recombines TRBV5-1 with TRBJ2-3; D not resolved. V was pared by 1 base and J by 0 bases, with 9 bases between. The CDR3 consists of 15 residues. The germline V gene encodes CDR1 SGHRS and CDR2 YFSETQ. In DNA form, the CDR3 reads TGCGCCAGCAGCTTGAACGGGCCGAGCACAGATACGCAGTATTTT. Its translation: CASSLNGPSTDTQYF.

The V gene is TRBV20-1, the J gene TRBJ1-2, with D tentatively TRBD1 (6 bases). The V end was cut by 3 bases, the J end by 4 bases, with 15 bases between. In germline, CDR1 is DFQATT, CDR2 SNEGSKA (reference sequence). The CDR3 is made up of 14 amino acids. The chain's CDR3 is CSARGGRDPYGYTF. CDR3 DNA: TGCAGTGCTAGGGGGGGGCGCGATCCCTATGGCTACACCTTC.

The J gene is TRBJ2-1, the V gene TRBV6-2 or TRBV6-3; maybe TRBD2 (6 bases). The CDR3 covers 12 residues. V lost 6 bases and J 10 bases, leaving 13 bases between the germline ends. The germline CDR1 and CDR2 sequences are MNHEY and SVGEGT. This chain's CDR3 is CASSPSSVEQFF. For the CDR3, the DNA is TGTGCCAGCAGCCCCTCTAGCGTCGAGCAGTTCTTC.

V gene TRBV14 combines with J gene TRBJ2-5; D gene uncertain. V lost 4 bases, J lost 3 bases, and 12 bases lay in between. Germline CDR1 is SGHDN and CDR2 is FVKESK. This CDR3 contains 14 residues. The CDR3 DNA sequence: TGTGCCAGCAGCCTAACGGAGCCTAAAGAGACCCAGTACTTC. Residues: CASSLTEPKETQYF.

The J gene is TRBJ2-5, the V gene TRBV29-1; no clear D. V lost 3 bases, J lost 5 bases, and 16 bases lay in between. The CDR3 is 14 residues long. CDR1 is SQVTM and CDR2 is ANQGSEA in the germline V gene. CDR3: CSVDRPEKEETQYF. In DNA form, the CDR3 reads TGCAGCGTTGACCGGCCTGAAAAAGAGGAGACCCAGTACTTC.

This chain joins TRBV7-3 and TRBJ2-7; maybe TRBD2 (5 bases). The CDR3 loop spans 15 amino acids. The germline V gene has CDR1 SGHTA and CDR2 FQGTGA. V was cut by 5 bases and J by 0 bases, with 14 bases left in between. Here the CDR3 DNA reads TGTGCCAGCAGCGGTGGACCTGGGAGCTCCTACGAGCAGTACTTC. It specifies CASSGGPGSSYEQYF.

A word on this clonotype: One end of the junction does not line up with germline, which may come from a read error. CDR3 nucleotides: TGTGTCAGCAGCTCACAGGGGTCCTACAATGAGCAGTTCTTC. Encoded protein: CVSSSQGSYNEQFF. The rearrangement uses TRBV7-2 and TRBJ2-1; TRBD1 agrees at 7 bases. Germline V gene sequence: CDR1 SGHTA, CDR2 FQGNSA. The CDR3 totals 14 residues.

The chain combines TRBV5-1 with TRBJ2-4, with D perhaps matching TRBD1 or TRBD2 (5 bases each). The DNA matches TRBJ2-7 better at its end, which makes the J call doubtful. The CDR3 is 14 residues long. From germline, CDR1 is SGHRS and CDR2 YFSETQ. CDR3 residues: CASRQTGTAYEQYF. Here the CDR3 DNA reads TGCGCCAGCAGGCAAACCGGGACGGCTTACGAGCAGTACTTC.

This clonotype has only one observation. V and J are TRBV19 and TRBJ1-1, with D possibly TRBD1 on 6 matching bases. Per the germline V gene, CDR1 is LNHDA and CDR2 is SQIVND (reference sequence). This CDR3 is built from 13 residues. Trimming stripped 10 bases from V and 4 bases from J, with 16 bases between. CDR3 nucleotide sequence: TGTGCCATCCGCTCGGGGGGCGGCACTGAAGCTTTCTTT. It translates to CAIRSGGGTEAFF.

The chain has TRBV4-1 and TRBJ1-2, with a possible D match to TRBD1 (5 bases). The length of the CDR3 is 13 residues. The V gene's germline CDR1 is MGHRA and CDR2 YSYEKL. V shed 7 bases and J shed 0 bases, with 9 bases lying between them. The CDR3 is CASTGTANYGYTF. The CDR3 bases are TGCGCCAGCACCGGGACGGCTAACTATGGCTACACCTTC.

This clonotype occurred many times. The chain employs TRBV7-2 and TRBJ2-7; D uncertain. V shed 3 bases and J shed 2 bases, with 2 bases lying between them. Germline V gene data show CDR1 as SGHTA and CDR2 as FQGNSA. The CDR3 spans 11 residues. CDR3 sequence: CASSFTYEQYF. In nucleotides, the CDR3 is TGTGCCAGCAGCTTCACCTACGAGCAGTACTTC.

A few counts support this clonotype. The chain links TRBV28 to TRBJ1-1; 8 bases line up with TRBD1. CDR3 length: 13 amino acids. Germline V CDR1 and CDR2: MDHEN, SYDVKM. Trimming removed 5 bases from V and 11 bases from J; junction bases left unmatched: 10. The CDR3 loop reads CASSLNQGAGAFF. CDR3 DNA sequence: TGTGCCAGCAGTCTCAACCAGGGGGCGGGGGCTTTCTTT.

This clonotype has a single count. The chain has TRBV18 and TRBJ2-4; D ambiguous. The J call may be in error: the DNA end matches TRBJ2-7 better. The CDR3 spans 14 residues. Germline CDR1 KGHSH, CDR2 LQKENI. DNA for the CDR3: TGTGCCAGCTCACCGGAACGGAACTCCTACGAGCAGTACTTC. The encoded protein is CASSPERNSYEQYF.